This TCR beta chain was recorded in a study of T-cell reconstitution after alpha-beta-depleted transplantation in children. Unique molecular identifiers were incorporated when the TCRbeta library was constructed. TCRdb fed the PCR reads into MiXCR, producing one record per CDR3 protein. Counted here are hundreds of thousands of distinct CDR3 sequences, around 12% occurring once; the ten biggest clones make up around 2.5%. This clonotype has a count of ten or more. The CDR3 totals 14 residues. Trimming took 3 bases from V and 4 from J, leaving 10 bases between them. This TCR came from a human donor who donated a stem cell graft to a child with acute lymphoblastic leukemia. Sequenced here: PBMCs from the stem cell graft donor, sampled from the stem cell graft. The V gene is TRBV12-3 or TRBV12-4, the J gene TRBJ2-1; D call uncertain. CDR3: CASSFQTDYNEQFF. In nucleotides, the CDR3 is TGTGCCAGCAGTTTTCAGACCGATTACAATGAGCAGTTCTTC.